Shown below are 17 T cell receptor beta chains from a single sample sequenced in a study of spatial heterogeneity in lung cancer. TCRdb re-analysed the 5' RACE reads in MiXCR, keeping a single row per CDR3 protein. The table records roughly 82,000 distinct CDR3 sequences, roughly an eighth of them present only once. Time point specified: sample taken at primary tumor resection. Unsorted whole RNA from tumor, nontumor lung or frozen PBMC underwent sequencing. The specimen comprised PBMCs, sampled at surgery. The receptors were gathered from a male donor with early-stage non-small cell lung cancer.

Ten or more counts support this clonotype. This chain connects TRBV5-4 to TRBJ2-2; 8 nucleotides agree with TRBD1. Germline assignment: CDR1 SGHNT and CDR2 YYREEE (reference sequence). Germline trimming cut 4 bases from V and 4 bases from J; bases unmatched to any gene: 6. CDR3 size: 15 residues. The CDR3 DNA follows: TGTGCCAGCAGCCAGTTACAGGGGGGCACCGGGGAGCTGTTTTTT. As protein: CASSQLQGGTGELFF.

This clonotype was detected a few times. This chain joins TRBV20-1 and TRBJ1-1, with 8 bases aligning to TRBD1. Germline V gene sequence: CDR1 DFQATT, CDR2 SNEGSKA (reference sequence). The CDR3 has 14 amino acids. V lost 1 base, J lost 2 bases, and 3 bases stayed unmatched. The CDR3 protein is CSARGGQANTEAFF. Written as DNA, the CDR3 is TGCAGTGCTAGAGGGGGACAGGCTAACACTGAAGCTTTCTTT.

A few counts support this clonotype. Here the CDR3 omits its conserved ending phenylalanine or tryptophan, so a read error is the likely source. The chain has TRBV6-5 and TRBJ2-2, with 11 bases aligning to TRBD2. This CDR3 has 15 amino acids. CDR1 MNHEY and CDR2 SVGAGI come from the germline V gene. The J segment lost 5 bases and the V segment lost 5 bases, leaving 4 bases of the junction unmatched. The CDR3 region is CASSPGTSGTGELFS. The CDR3 nucleotides are TGTGCCAGCAGTCCCGGGACTAGCGGTACCGGGGAGCTGTTTTCT.

In this sample, this clonotype turned up a few times. The chain carries TRBV7-3 and TRBJ2-3; D gene unclear. Per the germline V gene, CDR1 is SGHTA and CDR2 is FQGTGA. V gave up 2 bases and J gave up 5 bases, with 8 bases separating them. This CDR3 is built from 13 residues. CDR3 DNA sequence: TGTGCCAGCAGCTTATATCCAGAAGATACGCAGTATTTT. Translating gives CASSLYPEDTQYF.

This clonotype was counted between two and nine times. The chain uses TRBV7-8 and TRBJ2-7; D gene unclear. This CDR3 contains 14 residues. Between the trimmed V and J ends, which lost 1 base and 6 bases, there was a span of 13 bases. The germline V gene encodes CDR1 SGHVS and CDR2 FQNEAQ. CDR3 coding DNA: TGTGCCAGCAGCTTAGGGGTCCTAGAAGGCGAGCAGTACTTC. Residues: CASSLGVLEGEQYF.

The CDR3 reads CASSQDWGVQEKLFF. CDR3 in DNA: TGCGCCAGCAGCCAAGATTGGGGGGTTCAGGAAAAACTGTTTTTT. V is TRBV4-1 and J is TRBJ1-4; the D gene is possibly TRBD1 (5 bases). CDR3 size: 15 residues. V lost 0 bases and J lost 8, with 13 bases in between. Per germline, CDR1 MGHRA and CDR2 YSYEKL.

This clonotype has only a few counts. This rearrangement joins TRBV3-1 to TRBJ1-6, with D tentatively TRBD1 (5 bases). CDR1 is LGHDT, CDR2 YNNKEL, per germline (reference sequence). This CDR3 contains 14 residues. V was trimmed by 4 bases and J by 7 bases, leaving 11 bases between them. CDR3 amino acids: CASSPGPPNSPLHF. For the CDR3, the DNA is TGTGCCAGCAGCCCGGGACCGCCGAATTCACCCCTCCACTTT.

This chain joins TRBV24-1 and TRBJ1-1; D is unclear. V was shortened by 10 bases and J by 5 bases, with 16 bases between the two germline ends. Germline values: CDR1 KGHDR, CDR2 SFDVKD. CDR3 size: 13 residues. Written as DNA, the CDR3 is TGTGCCACTCGACGTGGGCGAGGGACTGAAGCTTTCTTT. This translates into CATRRGRGTEAFF.

The chain recombines TRBV5-1 with TRBJ1-1; D perhaps matches TRBD1 (6 bases). The CDR3 spans 14 residues. Germline CDR1 is SGHRS and CDR2 is YFSETQ. V lost 2 bases and J lost 3, with 11 bases in between. CDR3 amino acids: CASSLRRGDTEAFF. CDR3 nucleotides: TGCGCCAGCAGCTTAAGGAGGGGGGACACTGAAGCTTTCTTT.

The chain is built from TRBV12-3 or TRBV12-4 and TRBJ1-1; D may be TRBD1 (5 bases). CDR3 size: 15 residues. The germline V and J ends were trimmed by 5 bases and 8 bases, with 21 bases remaining between them. Here the CDR3 DNA reads TGTGCCAGCAGTCCGTCCCGGGACTCTGGGAGGGAAGCTTTCTTT. Protein sequence: CASSPSRDSGREAFF.

This chain uses TRBV6-6 with TRBJ2-2, with D perhaps TRBD2 (5 bases). Germline assignment: CDR1 MNHNY and CDR2 SVGAGI (reference sequence). The CDR3 length is 14 residues. V was clipped by 2 bases and J by 2 bases, with 6 bases between them. The CDR3 DNA reads as TGTGCCAGCAGTTACGGACTCAACACCGGGGAGCTGTTTTTT. Translated: CASSYGLNTGELFF.

This rearrangement joins TRBV19 to TRBJ2-3; 8 bases are a match to TRBD1. With 10 bases clipped from V and 1 base from J, the junction kept 4 bases outside the gene matches. The length of the CDR3 is 13 residues. Looked up from germline, CDR1 is LNHDA and CDR2 is SQIVND (reference sequence). The CDR3 spells CATATGGTDTQYF. The CDR3 DNA follows: TGTGCCACCGCGACAGGGGGCACAGATACGCAGTATTTT.

This clonotype was detected only a few times. This chain connects TRBV2 to TRBJ1-6; D is undetermined. The CDR3 totals 15 residues. Germline V CDR1 and CDR2: SNHLY, FYNNEI. Between the trimmed V and J ends, which lost 5 bases and 0 bases, there was a span of 8 bases. This CDR3 is CASSSQNSYNSPLHF. CDR3 nucleotides: TGTGCCAGCAGTTCACAAAACTCCTATAATTCACCCCTCCACTTT.

This clonotype has a handful of counts. This CDR3 reads CSVDGAGGTTDTQYF. CDR3 DNA sequence: TGCAGCGTTGACGGAGCGGGAGGGACCACAGATACGCAGTATTTT. This rearrangement joins TRBV29-1 to TRBJ2-3; 10 nucleotides match TRBD2. From germline, CDR1 is SQVTM and CDR2 ANQGSEA. J lost 2 bases, V lost 3 bases, and 5 bases had no gene match. CDR3 size: 15 residues.

Only a few counts were recorded for this clonotype. This chain links TRBV5-1 with TRBJ1-1; 9 bases line up with TRBD1. Per the germline V gene, CDR1 is SGHRS and CDR2 is YFSETQ. The CDR3 totals 15 residues. V trimming: 2 bases; J trimming: 7 bases; junction bases outside the gene matches: 9. CDR3 bases: TGCGCCAGCAGCTTAATACAGGGGGCCGGTGGTGAAGCTTTCTTT. This gives the protein CASSLIQGAGGEAFF.

This clonotype has only a few counts. V usage is TRBV5-6 and J usage is TRBJ2-2; D is possibly TRBD1 (5 bases). There are 16 residues in the CDR3. Germline V gene data show CDR1 as SGHDT and CDR2 as YYEEEE. V was trimmed by 0 bases and J by 6 bases, leaving 15 bases between them. The CDR3 region has the DNA TGTGCCAGCAGCTTGGGATCGGCCAGGGTGGCCGGGGAGCTGTTTTTT. Protein product: CASSLGSARVAGELFF.

The rearrangement joins TRBV20-1 to TRBJ2-1; tentative D call: TRBD1 (5 bases). Germline CDR1 reads DFQATT; CDR2 reads SNEGSKA (reference sequence). V was cut by 5 bases and J by 5 bases, with 16 bases left in between. CDR3 length: 14 amino acids. In DNA, the CDR3 is TGCAGTGCTCGGACCTCCCAGGGCCACAATGAGCAGTTCTTC. Its protein product is CSARTSQGHNEQFF.